The 3 T cell receptor beta chains presented below share a single source sample, sequenced in a study of cytomegalovirus exposure and HLA in healthy donors. 60 Vbeta and 13 Jbeta primers were used in PCR. Assay used: immunoSEQ multiplex PCR; TCRdb lists only in-frame clones, some missing. The sample lists 150,000 to 200,000 clones, roughly 84% occurring once. The sequenced sample consisted of PBMCs. These receptors were collected from a boy between 10 and 17 years old in good health and CMV-seronegative.

This clone was counted once. V is TRBV4-1 and J is TRBJ1-4, with D hard to call. V lost 0 bases and J lost 8, with 10 bases in between. Germline CDR1 is MGHRA and CDR2 is YSYEKL. The CDR3 is 14 residues long. CDR3: CASSQDRRMEKLFF. CDR3 nucleotide sequence: TGCGCCAGCAGCCAAGATCGGAGAATGGAAAAACTGTTTTTT.

This rearrangement joins TRBV7-3 to TRBJ1-4, with D hard to call. V was cut by 0 bases and J by 3 bases, with 8 bases left in between. Germline V CDR1 and CDR2: SGHTA, FQGTGA. The CDR3 spans 15 residues. This CDR3 reads CASSLTGSSNEKLFF. CDR3 nucleotide sequence: TGTGCCAGCAGCTTAACGGGCAGTTCTAATGAAAAACTGTTTTTT.

J is TRBJ1-2 and V is TRBV5-4; D is possibly TRBD1 (5 bases). The germline V gene has CDR1 SGHNT and CDR2 YYREEE (reference sequence). V was cut by 0 bases and J by 10 bases, with 16 bases left in between. This CDR3 region has 14 residues. The CDR3 is CASSLVGWGELYTF. DNA of the CDR3: TGTGCCAGCAGCTTGGTAGGGTGGGGGGAGCTCTACACCTTC. The complete variable domain, with remaining parts taken from reference TRBV5-4 and TRBJ1-2, reads ETGVTQSPTHLIKTRGQQVTLRCSSQSGHNTVSWYQQALGQGPQFIFQYYREEENGRGNFPPRFSGLQFPNYSSELNVNALELDDSALYLCASSLVGWGELYTFGSGTRLTVV.